This TCR beta chain originates from a study of T-cell reconstitution after alpha-beta-depleted transplantation in children. CDR1 and CDR2 (germline): MNHEY, SMNVEV (reference sequence). Trimming cost V 6 bases and J 8 bases; bases outside gene matches: 5. The CDR3 covers 13 residues. Unique molecular identifiers were incorporated when the TCRbeta library was constructed. One entry per CDR3 protein, called by TCRdb with MiXCR from the PCR reads. The sample lists 550,000 to 800,000 distinct CDR3 sequences; around 12% were seen once. The specimen comprised PBMCs, sampled before TCRalphabeta/CD19-depleted stem cell transplant. The rearrangement joins TRBV27 to TRBJ2-1, with 9 bases identical to TRBD2. This sequence originates from a girl aged 2 to 10 with congenital amegakaryocytic thrombocytopenia, due to receive a stem cell transplant. The CDR3 region is CASRAGGQDEQFF. In DNA, the CDR3 is TGTGCCAGCAGAGCGGGAGGTCAGGATGAGCAGTTCTTC.